Below, 14 T cell receptor beta chains from the same sample are listed, as sequenced in a study of T cell responses to AZD1222 COVID-19 vaccine. Profiled with immunoSEQ multiplex PCR; TCRdb holds only in-frame clones, not every one. The sample carries about 130,000 clones, approximately 93% recorded once. The sample was peripheral blood, taken on day 0 of AZD1222 vaccination. These receptors were collected from an adult in good health.

This sequence joins TRBV27 and TRBJ2-7, with D unclear. The ends were cut back, 3 bases at V and 0 bases at J, with 6 bases in the middle. CDR1 and CDR2 (germline): MNHEY, SMNVEV (reference sequence). There are 13 residues in the CDR3. CDR3 sequence reads: CASSFSGSYEQYF. In DNA form, the CDR3 reads TGTGCCAGCAGTTTTTCCGGCTCCTACGAGCAGTACTTC.

This chain links TRBV9 with TRBJ1-1; weak D call: TRBD1 (6 bases). The CDR3 runs to 16 residues. Per germline, CDR1 SGDLS and CDR2 YYNGEE. Deletions cut 3 bases from V and 4 bases from J, with 19 bases between. The CDR3 DNA sequence: TGTGCCAGCAGCGCCGGGACACCCATAGGGAGCACTGAAGCTTTCTTT. The encoded protein is CASSAGTPIGSTEAFF.

The J gene is TRBJ2-3, the V gene TRBV7-8; TRBD2 matches at 10 bases. The trim removed 3 bases at V and 4 bases at J, leaving 10 bases unmatched. Looked up from germline, CDR1 is SGHVS and CDR2 is FQNEAQ. The CDR3 consists of 17 residues. In DNA form, the CDR3 reads TGTGCCAGCAGCTTCGACCCACTAGCGGGGAGCGCAGATACGCAGTATTTT. The encoded protein is CASSFDPLAGSADTQYF.

The rearrangement uses TRBV19 and TRBJ1-1; no reliable D call. The CDR3 runs to 15 residues. Germline-derived CDR1 and CDR2 are LNHDA and SQIVND (reference sequence). V gave up 3 bases and J gave up 3 bases, with 14 bases separating them. The CDR3 reads CASSILGRPDTEAFF. CDR3 nucleotides: TGTGCCAGTAGTATTCTCGGCAGGCCGGACACTGAAGCTTTCTTT.

The chain recombines TRBV6-5 with TRBJ2-7; no reliable D call. The CDR3 runs 12 residues. Germline values: CDR1 MNHEY, CDR2 SVGAGI. The V end lost 7 bases, the J end lost 4 bases, and 11 bases lay between the germline ends. CDR3 loop: CASTHTGYEQYF. The CDR3 nucleotides read TGTGCCAGCACACACACCGGATACGAGCAGTACTTC.

In its sample, this clone was seen once. V gene TRBV7-3 combines with J gene TRBJ2-7; TRBD1 is a possible D gene (5 bases). Germline CDR1 SGHTA, CDR2 FQGTGA. Trimming pared 1 base from V and 6 bases from J, leaving 10 bases between. The CDR3 contains 13 residues. This CDR3 reads CASSLSPRAEQYF. The CDR3 coding sequence is TGTGCCAGCAGCTTAAGTCCCAGGGCCGAGCAGTACTTC.

The V gene is TRBV7-3, the J gene TRBJ2-1, with TRBD2 matching over 9 bases. Germline V CDR1 and CDR2: SGHTA, FQGTGA. V was clipped by 3 bases and J by 12 bases; unmatched bases: 12. This CDR3 comprises 15 residues. The CDR3: CASSFAPSGGKGQFF. The DNA for the CDR3 is TGTGCCAGCAGCTTTGCCCCAAGCGGGGGGAAGGGGCAGTTCTTC.

The chain couples TRBV13 to TRBJ1-3; D uncertain. This CDR3 is 15 amino acids long. V lost 5 bases and J 0 bases, leaving 11 bases between the germline ends. From germline, CDR1 is PRHDT and CDR2 FYEKMQ (reference sequence). This CDR3 reads CASSPRKDSGNTIYF. CDR3 DNA: TGTGCCAGCAGCCCCCGGAAGGACTCTGGAAACACCATATATTTT. The full variable domain, its missing parts supplied by reference TRBV13 and TRBJ1-3, is AAGVIQSPRHLIKEKRETATLKCYPIPRHDTVYWYQQGPGQDPQFLISFYEKMQSDKGSIPDRFSAQQFSDYHSELNMSSLELGDSALYFCASSPRKDSGNTIYFGEGSWLTVV.

The gene calls are TRBV19 and TRBJ2-7; TRBD1 matches 7 bases. J was trimmed by 0 bases and V by 4 bases; bases with no gene match: 12. This CDR3 comprises 17 residues. Germline CDR1 and CDR2: LNHDA and SQIVND (reference sequence). The CDR3 region is CASSTLRRQGSSYEQYF. The CDR3 region has the DNA TGTGCCAGTAGTACCCTTCGGCGACAGGGCAGCTCCTACGAGCAGTACTTC.

This clone was picked up one time. The chain employs TRBV12-3 or TRBV12-4 and TRBJ1-5, with D hard to call. The CDR3 contains 13 residues. Trimming took 2 bases from V and 7 from J, leaving 9 bases between them. The CDR3 DNA follows: TGTGCCAGCAGTTTACAGCGGCGGCAGCCCCAGCATTTT. Translating gives CASSLQRRQPQHF.

The chain couples TRBV6-5 to TRBJ1-5; perhaps TRBD1 as D (6 bases). This CDR3 spans 13 amino acids. V lost 7 bases and J 5 bases, leaving 12 bases between the germline ends. Germline V gene data show CDR1 as MNHEY and CDR2 as SVGAGI. The CDR3 spells CASTPGVHQPQHF. CDR3 in DNA: TGTGCCAGCACGCCAGGGGTTCATCAGCCCCAGCATTTT.

The chain joins TRBV6-5 to TRBJ1-3, with D perhaps matching TRBD1 (6 bases). Germline CDR1 and CDR2: MNHEY and SVGAGI. With 6 bases removed from V and 1 base from J, the gap between germline ends came to 13 bases. The CDR3 covers 15 residues. CDR3 nucleotides: TGTGCCAGCAGACAGGGTCAACTTTCTGGAAACACCATATATTTT. It yields the protein CASRQGQLSGNTIYF.

The rearrangement links TRBV30 to TRBJ1-2; TRBD1 might be the D (5 bases). The germline V gene has CDR1 GTSNPN and CDR2 SVGIG (reference sequence). The CDR3 length is 15 residues. The V and J ends lost 4 bases and 4 bases respectively, with 19 bases between them. The CDR3 DNA reads TGTGCCTGGACCCCGGGACCTCACCGATCCTATGGCTACACCTTC. Translation: CAWTPGPHRSYGYTF.

The chain employs TRBV6-5 and TRBJ1-1; TRBD1 is a possible D gene (6 bases). Trimming removed 2 bases at V and 5 bases at J, with 15 bases between. The CDR3 runs 15 residues. Per the germline V gene, CDR1 is MNHEY and CDR2 is SVGAGI. The CDR3 region is CASSYHREFGTEAFF. The CDR3 region has the DNA TGTGCCAGCAGTTACCACAGGGAGTTTGGGACTGAAGCTTTCTTT.